This T cell receptor beta chain was retrieved from a study of T cell responses to AZD1222 COVID-19 vaccine (dated by TCRdb to the early 2020s). General notes on the study: A total of roughly 240 trial participants underwent TCR sequencing, of whom 200 to 220 received two doses of AZD1222 and about 25 received two doses of the MenACWY control vaccine. Trial participants were enrolled into age subgroups of 18-55, 56-69 and 70-plus years, which contained around 150, 29 and 61 TCR-sequenced participants, respectively. Study-wide conclusions, independent of this receptor: Epitopes outside the regions mutated in the B.1.351 and B.1.1.7 variants were reportedly recognized by nearly half of the unique spike-specific TCRs. Spike-specific TCR breadth and depth rose significantly after two AZD1222 doses compared with day 0 and with MenACWY recipients. CD4 TCRs associated with the vaccine covered the entire spike protein, and the dominant responses were in regions 160-218 and 743-854. Participants were mostly white British and included more females than males, and it was suggested by the authors that clonal diversity may have been underestimated. No day 14 peak-response samples were available, so repertoires were characterized only after the peak T cell response. Only a handful of AZD1222 recipients were SARS-CoV-2 seropositive at baseline, limiting conclusions about previously exposed vaccinees. The 56-69-year group was small, and its depth increase did not reach significance, likely because of low power.

The CDR3 regions of human TCRbeta chains were analyzed by immunosequencing. In the paper's pipeline: TCRs in the repertoires were matched against a reference library of SARS-CoV-2-specific TCRs that had been generated with the MIRA antigen-specificity platform. Breadth was defined as the fraction of unique TCRs that were SARS-CoV-2-associated, and depth was defined as the fraction of total T cells that were SARS-CoV-2-associated. Using the MIRA data, each spike-specific TCR was mapped to the spike region that the TCR reacts to and placed in a CD4 or CD8 class. Log10-transformed breadth and depth values were compared by one-way ANOVA with Sidak's multiple comparisons tests. TCRdb stores this immuneACCESS table with in-frame sequences only. Part of the clones is absent; in the studies checked, under half of the shortfall reflects unresolved V genes, and no reason is known for the rest. V, J and clone size are taken as reported in that table, and D and trimming were inferred from the DNA itself. In this sample the table shows approximately 100,000 clones, over 75% of which occur a single time. The ten largest clones take up about 4% of the sample.

Worth noting for this clone: What antigen it recognizes has not been identified. The sample holds no much larger clone one base away, and base qualities are not on file.

Reading the label with the study, this specimen's time point is: about 28 days (+/-7) after the second vaccine dose. AZD1222 recipients given second doses at about 4 weeks or at about 12 weeks were pooled, since spike-specific TCR depth and breadth were not found to differ between the two schedules. The vaccinee samples were drawn from two UK trials, COV001 and COV002, one of which was a single-blind randomized controlled phase 2/3 trial testing AZD1222 (ChAdOx1 nCoV-19) in healthy adults. Trial participant PBMC samples were collected at day 0 and day 28 after the second dose for TCRbeta chain sequencing. V lost 4 bases and J lost 6 bases; the stretch between them is 13 bases long. From the cysteine through the phenylalanine, the CDR3 covers 14 amino acids. Only CDR3 DNA is held: 42 bases, read in frame from base 1. The germline V gene (reference sequence) yields SGHAT for CDR1 and FQDESV for CDR2.

This TCR was sampled from an adult who received the AZD1222 COVID-19 vaccine. Here the sequenced sample was peripheral blood, taken 28 days after the second AZD1222 dose. The chain uses TRBV11-1 and TRBJ2-1, and possibly TRBD2, on 6 matching bases. The CDR3 in this case is CASSYPGGANEQFF. The DNA sequence follows: TGTGCCAGCAGCTACCCCGGGGGTGCCAATGAGCAGTTCTTC. When the CDR3 is completed using the reference TRBV11-1 and TRBJ2-1 genes on either side, the full variable domain is EAEVAQSPRYKITEKSQAVAFWCDPISGHATLYWYRQILGQGPELLVQFQDESVVDDSQLPKDRFSAERLKGVDSTLKIQPAELGDSAMYLCASSYPGGANEQFFGPGTRLTVL.